Included here is one T cell receptor beta chain sequence, with context. The germline V gene has CDR1 SGHTA and CDR2 FQGTGA. There are 14 residues in the CDR3. Trimming shortened V by 6 bases and J by 4 bases, and 15 bases separated the two germline ends. The source of the sample is a study of blood T cell repertoires in COVID-19. Sequencing used immunoSEQ multiplex PCR; TCRdb keeps in-frame clones, though not all of them. Of around 300,000 clones in the sample, around nine tenths are singletons; the top ten hold around 2%. V and J are TRBV7-3 and TRBJ1-1; D remains ambiguous. The sequence was collected from a man aged 50-60 years with acute or convalescent COVID-19. The sample consisted of peripheral blood. CDR3 nucleotide sequence: TGTGCCAGCAGAAGTTTGCCGGGATCCACTGAAGCTTTCTTT. This sequence encodes CASRSLPGSTEAFF.